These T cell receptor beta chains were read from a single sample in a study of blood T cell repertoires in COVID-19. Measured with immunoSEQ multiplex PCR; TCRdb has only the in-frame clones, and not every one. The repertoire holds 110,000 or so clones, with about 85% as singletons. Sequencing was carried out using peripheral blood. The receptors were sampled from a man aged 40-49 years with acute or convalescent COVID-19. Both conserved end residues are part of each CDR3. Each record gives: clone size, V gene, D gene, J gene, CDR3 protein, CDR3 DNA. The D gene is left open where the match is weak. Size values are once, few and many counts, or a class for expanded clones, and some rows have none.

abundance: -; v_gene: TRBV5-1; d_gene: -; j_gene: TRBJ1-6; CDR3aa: CASSLGSQVNSPLHF; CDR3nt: TGCGCCAGCAGCTTGGGGTCGCAGGTAAATTCACCCCTCCACTTT
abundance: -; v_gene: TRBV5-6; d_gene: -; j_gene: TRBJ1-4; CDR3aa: CASSLPGGEKLFF; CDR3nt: TGTGCCAGCAGCTTACCTGGGGGCGAAAAACTGTTTTTT
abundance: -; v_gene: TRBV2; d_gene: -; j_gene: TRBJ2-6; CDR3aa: CASSEGPGRGSGANVLTF; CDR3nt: TGTGCCAGCAGTGAAGGGCCCGGCAGGGGCTCTGGGGCCAACGTCCTGACTTTC
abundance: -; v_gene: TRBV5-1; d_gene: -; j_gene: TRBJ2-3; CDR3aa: CASSLTGLTDTQYF; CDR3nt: TGCGCCAGCAGCTTGACAGGCCTCACAGATACGCAGTATTTT
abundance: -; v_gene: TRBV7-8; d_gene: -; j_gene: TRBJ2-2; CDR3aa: CASSPSRGETGELFF; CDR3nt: TGTGCCAGCAGCCCCTCCCGTGGAGAGACCGGGGAGCTGTTTTTT
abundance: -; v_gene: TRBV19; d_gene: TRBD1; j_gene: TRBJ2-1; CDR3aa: CATWTGSYNEQFF; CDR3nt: TGTGCCACTTGGACAGGGTCCTACAATGAGCAGTTCTTC
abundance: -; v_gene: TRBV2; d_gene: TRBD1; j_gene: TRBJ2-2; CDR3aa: CASRETGPGELFF; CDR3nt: TGTGCCAGCAGGGAGACAGGGCCCGGGGAGCTGTTTTTT
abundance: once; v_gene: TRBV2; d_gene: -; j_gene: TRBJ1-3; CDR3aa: CASSVQAGRNTIYF; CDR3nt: TGTGCCAGCAGTGTTCAGGCAGGGCGAAACACCATATATTTT
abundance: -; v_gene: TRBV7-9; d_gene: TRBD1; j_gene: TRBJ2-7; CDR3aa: CASSHRQGSSYEQYF; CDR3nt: TGTGCCAGCAGCCATAGACAGGGAAGCTCCTACGAGCAGTACTTC
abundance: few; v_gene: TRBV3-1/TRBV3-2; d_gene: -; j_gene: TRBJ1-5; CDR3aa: CASSDTETNQPQHF; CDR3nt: TGTGCCAGCAGCGATACAGAGACCAATCAGCCCCAGCATTTT
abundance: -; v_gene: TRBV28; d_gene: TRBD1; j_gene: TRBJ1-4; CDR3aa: CASSFWTGGNEKLFF; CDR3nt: TGTGCCAGCAGTTTCTGGACAGGGGGCAATGAAAAACTGTTTTTT
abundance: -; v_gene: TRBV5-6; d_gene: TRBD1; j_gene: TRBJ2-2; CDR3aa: CASSFVGGTGSPGELFF; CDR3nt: TGTGCCAGCAGCTTCGTTGGCGGGACAGGGTCTCCCGGGGAGCTGTTTTTT
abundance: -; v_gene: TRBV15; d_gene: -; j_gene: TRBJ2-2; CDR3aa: CATSKSGSMELFF; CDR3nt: TGTGCCACCAGCAAAAGTGGGAGCATGGAGCTGTTTTTT
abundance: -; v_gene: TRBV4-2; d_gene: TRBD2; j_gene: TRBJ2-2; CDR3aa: CASSNEAGTSTGELFF; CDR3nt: TGTGCCAGCAGCAACGAAGCCGGGACTAGCACCGGGGAGCTGTTTTTT
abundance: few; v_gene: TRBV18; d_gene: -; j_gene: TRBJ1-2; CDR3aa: CASSPVDTLGYTF; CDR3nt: TGTGCCAGCTCACCAGTGGACACCCTTGGCTACACCTTC
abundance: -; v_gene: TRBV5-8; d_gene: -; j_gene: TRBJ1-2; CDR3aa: CASSLGGQGIFNYGYTF; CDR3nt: TGTGCCAGCAGCTTGGGTGGGCAGGGGATCTTTAACTATGGCTACACCTTC
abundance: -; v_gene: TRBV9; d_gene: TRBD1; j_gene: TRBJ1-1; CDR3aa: CASSVDPGGGSEAFF; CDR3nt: TGTGCCAGCAGCGTTGACCCAGGGGGCGGGTCTGAAGCTTTCTTT
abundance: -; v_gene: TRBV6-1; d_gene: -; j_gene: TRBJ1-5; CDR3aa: CASSDGGASGQPQHF; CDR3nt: TGTGCCAGCAGTGATGGGGGGGCCTCTGGGCAGCCCCAGCATTTT